These 5 T cell receptor beta chains originate from one sample sequenced in a study of blood T cell repertoires in COVID-19. Assay: immunoSEQ multiplex PCR; the TCRdb copy retains only in-frame clones and omits some. The table shows 90,000 to 110,000 clones, with 81% occurring only once. Material for sequencing was peripheral blood. These receptors were taken from a man older than 75 with acute or convalescent COVID-19.

The chain has TRBV30 and TRBJ2-7; 13 bases fit TRBD2. This CDR3 comprises 13 residues. Germline CDR1 and CDR2: GTSNPN and SVGIG (reference sequence). With 4 bases clipped from V and 7 bases from J, the junction kept 4 bases outside the gene matches. This CDR3 is CAWILAGGREQYF. The CDR3 bases are TGTGCCTGGATACTAGCGGGAGGGAGGGAGCAGTACTTC.

The chain uses TRBV7-2 and TRBJ1-5, with 8 bases aligning to TRBD1. The CDR3 contains 16 residues. Germline lookup yields CDR1 SGHTA and CDR2 FQGNSA. V lost 5 bases and J lost 5; bases outside the gene matches: 11. The CDR3 bases are TGTGCCAGCAGCAGCCCCGACAGGGGTTGGGATCAGCCCCAGCATTTT. Translation: CASSSPDRGWDQPQHF.

The genes are TRBV5-5 and TRBJ2-3; weak D call: TRBD2 (5 bases). V lost 0 bases to trimming and J lost 2 bases, with 19 bases between them. The CDR3 is made up of 18 amino acids. Germline CDR1 reads SGHKS; CDR2 reads YYEKEE (reference sequence). In DNA, the CDR3 is TGTGCCAGCAGCTTGGCCCTATTACGTCCGGGAACCACAGATACGCAGTATTTT. Its protein product is CASSLALLRPGTTDTQYF.

This clone was seen a handful of times. The chain couples TRBV10-2 to TRBJ1-6; tentatively, D is TRBD1 (5 bases). This CDR3 is built from 14 residues. The germline V and J ends were trimmed by 5 bases and 6 bases, with 11 bases remaining between them. CDR1 WSHSY and CDR2 SAAADI come from the germline V gene. In DNA form, the CDR3 reads TGCGCCAGCAGTATTCAGGGCTCTAATTCACCCCTCCACTTT. As protein: CASSIQGSNSPLHF.

The CDR3 spells CASSSGLGNTIYF. Here the CDR3 DNA reads TGTGCCAGCAGCTCGGGACTTGGAAACACCATATATTTT. The chain combines TRBV11-2 with TRBJ1-3; a weak D match, TRBD1 (5 bases). The length of the CDR3 is 13 residues. Between the trimmed V and J ends, which lost 4 bases and 3 bases, there was a span of 7 bases. Germline V gene data show CDR1 as SGHAT and CDR2 as FQNNGV.